This section outlines one T cell receptor (beta chain) sequence together with its context. The source of the sample is a study of T-cell memory formation after mild COVID-19. Overall study: Most TCR clusters belonged to a single donor.

5'RACE with constant-segment primers yielded barcoded, UMI-tagged TCR alpha and TCR beta cDNA libraries. One entry per CDR3 protein, called by TCRdb with MiXCR from the 5' RACE reads. The table lists 580,000 or so distinct CDR3 sequences, around 15% of them singletons. CDR1 is DFQATT, CDR2 SNEGSKA, per germline (reference sequence). CDR3 size: 12 residues. The ends were cut back, 5 bases at V and 5 bases at J, with 11 bases in the middle. This chain links TRBV20-1 with TRBJ2-3, with a tentative D call TRBD1 (6 bases). Specimen: PBMCs or a T cell subset sorted from them (not recorded which). The source of this sequence is an adult woman who had mild COVID-19 (a few samples of this study predate the infection). Cell type and time point are not known. The CDR3 DNA reads TGCAGTGCTCCACAGGGTTTAGATACGCAGTATTTT. The encoded protein is CSAPQGLDTQYF.